This T cell receptor (beta chain) was recorded in a study of cytomegalovirus exposure and HLA in healthy donors. Background on the study: From donors who were HLA-typed, an early data release held about 85 million unique TCRs. Study findings and constraints: Later analysis reportedly placed an Asian-associated ancestry cluster below the approximately 730-donor mean in N-insertions. Reported results showed that the classifier diagnosed cytomegalovirus status with high specificity and sensitivity.

In nominal health when sampled, donors likely had unrecorded immune exposures nonetheless. PCR involved 60 Vbeta and 13 Jbeta primers. Sequencing was performed with immunoSEQ multiplex PCR; in TCRdb, only in-frame clones are kept and a portion is missing. Among some 220,000 clones listed, more than 60% were seen once. As concerns this clone: The antigen remains unidentified.

Per germline, CDR1 LNHDA and CDR2 SQIVND (reference sequence). V shed 5 bases and J 5 bases; nucleotides not matched to a gene: 7. The CDR3 has 14 residues. What was sequenced was PBMCs. This clonotype was sampled from a woman aged 55 to 70 in good health and CMV-seropositive. The chain combines TRBV19 with TRBJ2-5, with 8 bases matching TRBD1. CDR3: CASSLRTGWETQYF. The CDR3 coding sequence is TGTGCCAGTAGTCTACGGACAGGGTGGGAGACCCAGTACTTC.